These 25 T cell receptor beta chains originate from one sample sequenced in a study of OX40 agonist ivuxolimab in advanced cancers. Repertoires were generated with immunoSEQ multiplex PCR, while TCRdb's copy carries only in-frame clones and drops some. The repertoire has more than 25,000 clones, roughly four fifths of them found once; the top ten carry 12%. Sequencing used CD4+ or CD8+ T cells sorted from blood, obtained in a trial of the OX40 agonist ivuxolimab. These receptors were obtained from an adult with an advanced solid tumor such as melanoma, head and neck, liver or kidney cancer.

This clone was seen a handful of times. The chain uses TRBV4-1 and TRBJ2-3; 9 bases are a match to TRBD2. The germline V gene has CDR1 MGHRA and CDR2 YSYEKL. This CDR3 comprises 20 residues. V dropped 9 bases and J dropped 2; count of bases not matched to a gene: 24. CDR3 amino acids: CASKEIIPRLTSGFTDTQYF. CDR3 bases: TGCGCCAGTAAAGAGATCATCCCCCGATTGACTAGCGGTTTCACAGATACGCAGTATTTT.

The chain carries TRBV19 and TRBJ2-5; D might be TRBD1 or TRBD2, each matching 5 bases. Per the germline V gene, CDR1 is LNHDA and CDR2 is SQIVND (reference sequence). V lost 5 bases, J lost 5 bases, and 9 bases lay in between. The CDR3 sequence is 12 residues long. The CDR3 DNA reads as TGTGCCAGTAGTCCAGAGGGGGAGACCCAGTACTTC. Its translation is CASSPEGETQYF. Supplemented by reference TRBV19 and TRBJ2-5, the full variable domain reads DGGITQSPKYLFRKEGQNVTLSCEQNLNHDAMYWYRQDPGQGLRLIYYSQIVNDFQKGDIAEGYSVSREKKESFPLTVTSAQKNPTAFYLCASSPEGETQYFGPGTRLLVL.

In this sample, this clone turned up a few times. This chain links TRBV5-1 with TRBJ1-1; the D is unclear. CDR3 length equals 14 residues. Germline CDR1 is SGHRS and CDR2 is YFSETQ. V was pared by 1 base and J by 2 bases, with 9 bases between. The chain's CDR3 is CASSLRPPNTEAFF. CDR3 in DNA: TGCGCCAGCAGCTTGCGGCCACCCAACACTGAAGCTTTCTTT.

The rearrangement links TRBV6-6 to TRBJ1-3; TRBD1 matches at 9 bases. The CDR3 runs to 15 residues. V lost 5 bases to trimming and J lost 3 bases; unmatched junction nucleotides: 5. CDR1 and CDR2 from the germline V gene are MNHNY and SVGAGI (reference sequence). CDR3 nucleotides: TGTGCCAGCAGTACCCGGGACAGGGTTGGAAACACCATATATTTT. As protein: CASSTRDRVGNTIYF.

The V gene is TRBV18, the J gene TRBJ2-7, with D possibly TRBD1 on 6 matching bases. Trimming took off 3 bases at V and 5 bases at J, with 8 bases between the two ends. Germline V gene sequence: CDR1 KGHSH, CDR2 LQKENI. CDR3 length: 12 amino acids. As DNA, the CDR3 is TGTGCCAGCTCACCGAGGACAGACGAGCAGTACTTC. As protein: CASSPRTDEQYF.

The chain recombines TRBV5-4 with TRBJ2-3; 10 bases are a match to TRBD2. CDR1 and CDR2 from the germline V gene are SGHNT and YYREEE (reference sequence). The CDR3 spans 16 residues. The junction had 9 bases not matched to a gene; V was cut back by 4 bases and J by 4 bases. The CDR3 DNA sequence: TGTGCCAGCAGCCCTGGAGGAGCGGGGGGGTCAGATACGCAGTATTTT. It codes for CASSPGGAGGSDTQYF.

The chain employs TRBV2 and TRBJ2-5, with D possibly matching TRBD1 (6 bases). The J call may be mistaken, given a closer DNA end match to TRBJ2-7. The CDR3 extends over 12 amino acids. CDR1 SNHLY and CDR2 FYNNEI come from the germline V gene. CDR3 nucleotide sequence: TGTGCCAGCAACGGTCAGGGGTCCGAGCAGTACTTC. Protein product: CASNGQGSEQYF.

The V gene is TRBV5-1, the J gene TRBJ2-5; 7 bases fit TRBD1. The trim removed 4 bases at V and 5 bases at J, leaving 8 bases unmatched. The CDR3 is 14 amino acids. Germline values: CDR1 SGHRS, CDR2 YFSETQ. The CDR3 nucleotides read TGCGCCAGCAGCAAGGGACAGCTAGGGGAGACCCAGTACTTC. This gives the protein CASSKGQLGETQYF.

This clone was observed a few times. The CDR3 spells CASSLLGTGYGYTF. CDR3 nucleotides: TGTGCCAGCAGCTTGCTCGGGACAGGCTATGGCTACACCTTC. This rearrangement joins TRBV5-4 to TRBJ1-2; 8 nucleotides agree with TRBD1. Trimming removed 1 base from V and 4 bases from J; junction bases left unmatched: 3. This CDR3 has 14 residues. Germline V gene sequence: CDR1 SGHNT, CDR2 YYREEE (reference sequence).

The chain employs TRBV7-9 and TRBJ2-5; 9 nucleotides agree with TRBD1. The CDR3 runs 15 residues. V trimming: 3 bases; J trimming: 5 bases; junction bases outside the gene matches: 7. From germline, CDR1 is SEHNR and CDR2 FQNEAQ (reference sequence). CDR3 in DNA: TGTGCCAGCAGCTTTACAGGGGGCGGCGAGGAGACCCAGTACTTC. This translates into CASSFTGGGEETQYF.

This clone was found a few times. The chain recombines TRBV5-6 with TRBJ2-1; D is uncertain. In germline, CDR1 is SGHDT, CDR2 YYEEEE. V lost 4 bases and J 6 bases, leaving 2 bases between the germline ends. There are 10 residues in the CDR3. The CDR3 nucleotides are TGTGCCAGCAGCCCCAATGAGCAGTTCTTC. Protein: CASSPNEQFF.

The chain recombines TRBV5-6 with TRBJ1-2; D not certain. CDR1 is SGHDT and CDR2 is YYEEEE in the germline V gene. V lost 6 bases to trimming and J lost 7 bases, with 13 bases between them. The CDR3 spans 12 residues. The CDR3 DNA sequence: TGTGCCAGCACCCATCGGGGTTTTGGCTACACCTTC. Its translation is CASTHRGFGYTF.

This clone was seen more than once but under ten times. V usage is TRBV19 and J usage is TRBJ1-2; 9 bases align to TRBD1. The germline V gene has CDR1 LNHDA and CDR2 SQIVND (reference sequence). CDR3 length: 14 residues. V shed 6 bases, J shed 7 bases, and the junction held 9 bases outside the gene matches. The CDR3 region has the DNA TGTGCCAGTAGGGACAGGGGAGGGAGTAGTGGCTACACCTTC. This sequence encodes CASRDRGGSSGYTF.

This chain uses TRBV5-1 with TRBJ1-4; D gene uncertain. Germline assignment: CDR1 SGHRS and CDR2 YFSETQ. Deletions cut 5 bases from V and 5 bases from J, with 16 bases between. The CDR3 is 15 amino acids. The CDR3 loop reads CASRSQTGSNEKLFF. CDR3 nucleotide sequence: TGCGCCAGCAGATCCCAGACCGGTTCCAATGAAAAACTGTTTTTT.

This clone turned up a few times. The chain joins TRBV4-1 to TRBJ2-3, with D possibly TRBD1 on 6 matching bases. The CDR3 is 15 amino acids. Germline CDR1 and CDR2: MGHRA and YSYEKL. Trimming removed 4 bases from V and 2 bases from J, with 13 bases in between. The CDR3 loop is CASSRDKTLTDTQYF. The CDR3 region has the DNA TGCGCCAGCAGCCGGGACAAGACTCTCACAGATACGCAGTATTTT.

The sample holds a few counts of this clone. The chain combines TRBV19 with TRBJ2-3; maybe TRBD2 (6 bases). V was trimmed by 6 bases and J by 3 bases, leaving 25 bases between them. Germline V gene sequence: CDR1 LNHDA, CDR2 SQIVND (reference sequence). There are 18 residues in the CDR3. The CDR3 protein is CASSLGWRGKSRTDTQYF. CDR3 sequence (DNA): TGTGCCAGTAGCCTGGGCTGGAGGGGAAAAAGTCGGACAGATACGCAGTATTTT.

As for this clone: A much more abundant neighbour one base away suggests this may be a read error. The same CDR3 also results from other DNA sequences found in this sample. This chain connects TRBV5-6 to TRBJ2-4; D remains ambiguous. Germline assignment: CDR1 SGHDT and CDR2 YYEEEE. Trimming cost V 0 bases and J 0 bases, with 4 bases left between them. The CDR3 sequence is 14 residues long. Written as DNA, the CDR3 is TGTGCCAGCAGCTTGGTACTAGCCAAAAACATTCAGTACTTC. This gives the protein CASSLVLAKNIQYF.

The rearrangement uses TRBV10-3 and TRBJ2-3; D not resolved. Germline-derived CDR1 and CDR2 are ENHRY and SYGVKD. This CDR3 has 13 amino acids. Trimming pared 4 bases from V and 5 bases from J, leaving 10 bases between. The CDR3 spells CAISVSPGDTQYF. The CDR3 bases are TGTGCCATCAGTGTCTCTCCAGGAGATACGCAGTATTTT.

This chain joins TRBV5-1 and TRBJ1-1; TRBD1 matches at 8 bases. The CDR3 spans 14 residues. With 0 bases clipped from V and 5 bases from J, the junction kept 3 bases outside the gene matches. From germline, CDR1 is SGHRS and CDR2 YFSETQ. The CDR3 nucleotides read TGCGCCAGCAGCTTGGTCAGGGGGCATACTGAAGCTTTCTTT. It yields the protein CASSLVRGHTEAFF.

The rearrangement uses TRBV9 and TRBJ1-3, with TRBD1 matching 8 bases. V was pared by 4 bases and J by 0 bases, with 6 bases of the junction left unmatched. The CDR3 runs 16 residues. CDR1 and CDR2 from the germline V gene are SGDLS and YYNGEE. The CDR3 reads CASSPLTGDSGNTIYF. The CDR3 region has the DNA TGTGCCAGCAGCCCCTTGACAGGGGACTCTGGAAACACCATATATTTT.

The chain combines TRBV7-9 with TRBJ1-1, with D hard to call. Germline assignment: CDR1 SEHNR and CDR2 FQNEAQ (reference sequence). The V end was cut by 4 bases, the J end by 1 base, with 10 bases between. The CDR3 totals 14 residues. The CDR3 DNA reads TGTGCCAGCAGCTCGGGATCGAAGAACACTGAAGCTTTCTTT. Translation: CASSSGSKNTEAFF.

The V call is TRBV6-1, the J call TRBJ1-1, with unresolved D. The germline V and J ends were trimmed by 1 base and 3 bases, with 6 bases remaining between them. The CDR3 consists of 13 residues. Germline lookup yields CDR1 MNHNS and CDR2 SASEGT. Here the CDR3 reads CASSEEWYTEAFF. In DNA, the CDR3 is TGTGCCAGCAGTGAAGAATGGTACACTGAAGCTTTCTTT.

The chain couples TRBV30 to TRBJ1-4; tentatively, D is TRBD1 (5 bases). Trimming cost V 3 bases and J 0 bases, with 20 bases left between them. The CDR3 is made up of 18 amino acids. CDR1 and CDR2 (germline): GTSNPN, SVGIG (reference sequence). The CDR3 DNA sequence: TGTGCCTGGAGAAAGGGGTTCTTGGAGATTGCAACTAATGAAAAACTGTTTTTT. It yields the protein CAWRKGFLEIATNEKLFF.

The chain's CDR3 is CASTSPRADYNEKLFF. The DNA of the CDR3 is TGTGCCAGTACCAGTCCAAGGGCGGACTATAATGAAAAACTGTTTTTT. The chain couples TRBV19 to TRBJ1-4, with D unresolved. CDR1 and CDR2 (germline): LNHDA, SQIVND (reference sequence). The ends were cut back, 7 bases at V and 4 bases at J, with 19 bases in the middle. The CDR3 extends over 16 amino acids.

The CDR3 bases are TGTGCCAGCAGCCAAGTGGGGGGGGGCCCACAGAGGACGCAGTATTTT. Protein product: CASSQVGGGPQRTQYF. The chain is built from TRBV14 and TRBJ2-3, with TRBD2 as a possible D gene (7 bases). The V gene's germline CDR1 is SGHDN and CDR2 FVKESK. V was trimmed by 1 base and J by 9 bases, leaving 20 bases between them. The CDR3 is made up of 16 amino acids.